This TCR beta chain stems from a study of blood T cell repertoires in COVID-19 (dated by TCRdb to about 2020). In the study overall: The collaborator samples originated in the United States, Italy and Spain and spanned the acute and convalescent phases of COVID-19. The dataset comprised deeply sampled blood TCRbeta repertoires from subjects exposed to, actively infected with, or recovered from COVID-19. The prospective study material was composed of cDNA or gDNA derived from T cells, B-cell-depleted T cells, or PBMCs. Samples came from the ongoing ImmuneRACE study (first 160 participants) plus 1,254 subjects from 6 global collaborators. A de-identified subject ID, COVID-19 status, age in years and sex were almost always included in the sample metadata. Where HLA class I and class II types were available, the types were taken from metadata supplied by the sample provider, not from assay-based typing. The repertoires were made available in a free public database intended to serve as a resource for research on the immune response to SARS-CoV-2.

Via the germline V gene (reference sequence), CDR1 is LGHDT and CDR2 YNNKEL. From the cysteine through the phenylalanine, the CDR3 covers 15 amino acids. The retained sequence is limited to the CDR3, 45 bases, with the frame set at the first base. The V and J ends are trimmed by 2 bases and 5 bases, leaving 15 bases between them. The immunoSEQ Assay, a bias-controlled multiplex PCR, was used to amplify TCRbeta CDR3 regions from genomic DNA. The authors' pipeline ran thus. The number of nucleated cells in each sample was estimated from the amplification of reference gene primers within the assay. Sequence reads were collapsed and filtered to measure the absolute abundance of every unique TCRbeta CDR3 rearrangement. For each sample, productive Simpson clonality was calculated by taking the square root of Simpson's diversity index across productive rearrangements. TCRdb holds this immuneACCESS table with in-frame rearrangements only. Some clones are missing; in checked studies, unresolved V genes explain under half, and the rest has no known cause. V and J calls and clone size are given by that table; D and trimming were obtained from the DNA. This sample gives approximately 300,000 clones in total; 75% to 95% of them show up just once. Nearly 7% of the sample rests with the top ten.

Turning to this clone: The antigen this receptor binds is unknown. Base quality data are lacking; no much larger clone is found one base away.

One collaborating source in Seattle enrolled patients during active infection and followed them longitudinally through the course of disease. Collaborating institutions collected whole blood in K2EDTA tubes following their own protocols. For TCRbeta analysis, collaborators shipped samples as frozen whole blood, isolated PBMCs, or DNA extracted from either of those sample types. What the authors observed across the whole study: The amount of clinical and demographic metadata varied by source and participant and was provided uncurated.

Recombination joined TRBV3-1 (or the pseudogene TRBV3-2) with TRBJ1-2; TRBD1 might be the D gene, on 6 matching bases. Sequenced material: peripheral blood. This clonotype originated in a woman younger than 45 with COVID-19, enrolled during active disease. The CDR3 reads as follows: CASSQRPDSGYGYTF. The DNA is as follows: TGTGCCAGCAGCCAAAGGCCGGACAGCGGATATGGCTACACCTTC.